This TCR beta chain appears in the sequencing data of a study of T cell repertoires in cytomegalovirus infection. Study details: TCR beta signatures that were public indicated CMV infection and matching HLA type.

The germline V gene encodes CDR1 SGHTA and CDR2 FQGNSA. Losses at the gene ends were 2 bases for V and 8 bases for J; bases not matched to a gene: 9. The CDR3 has 16 amino acids. TCRdb reprocessed the reads with MiXCR, giving one entry per CDR3 protein. The sample contains over 450,000 distinct CDR3 sequences, over 9% of which appear only once. Findings of the study overall: There were HLA-C-restricted CMV-specific TCR beta clonotypes dominating the ex vivo response. The study identified carriers of CMV plus the relevant HLA from cumulative public TCR beta family frequency.

This clonotype was counted many times. Its antigen is not known. What was sequenced was PBMCs. The chain carries TRBV7-2 and TRBJ1-4, with TRBD1 matching over 9 bases. This receptor was identified in a human donor in good health (CMV status not recorded). Some clones in this sample may be carry-over from other donors' samples. The CDR3: CASSLLGTGIGEKLFF. CDR3 DNA sequence: TGTGCCAGCAGCTTACTCGGGACAGGGATAGGGGAAAAACTGTTTTTT.